The present T cell receptor (beta chain) was sequenced within a study of blood T cells in healthy people across ages. Study at large: About one barcoded beta molecule per two T cells came from capture by template switching. Study-wide findings and caveats: Higher diversity and more naive CD4+ cells were features of long-lived donors, compared to aged donors. PBMCs went unsorted, and a conclusive naive versus antigen-experienced comparison was therefore prevented. Per million T cells, TCR beta diversity dropped roughly linearly as age increased.

Sample-barcoded 5' priming and a J-beta primer mix drove a second PCR of roughly 7 to 11 cycles. TCRdb independently ran MiXCR on the 5' RACE reads; one entry per CDR3 protein. The repertoire holds about a million distinct CDR3 sequences, with roughly two fifths as singletons. This clonotype was observed many times. Its antigen is still unknown. The CDR3 runs to 14 residues. Germline V CDR1 and CDR2: GTSNPN, SVGIG (reference sequence). V was clipped by 1 base and J by 1 base, with 10 bases between them. The source material was blood. The clonotype originates from a man younger than 35 in good health. The chain employs TRBV30 and TRBJ1-2; D is ambiguous. DNA of the CDR3: TGTGCCTGGAGTGGACTTCACAATAACTATGGCTACACCTTC. Residues: CAWSGLHNNYGYTF.